This TCR beta chain was documented in a study of quantifying T cell responses using KT2 cells. The overall study: Reverse transcription used primers in the TCR alpha and beta constant regions.

The V end lost 7 bases, the J end lost 4 bases, and 1 base lay between the germline ends. CDR3 length: 8 residues. Germline-derived CDR1 and CDR2 are DFQATT and SNEGSKA (reference sequence). A single-stranded UMI oligo with SP2 sequence was ligated to cDNA 3' ends. The first PCR ran 3 to 5 cycles with an equimolar RC1.1 and RC1.2 beta primer mix. MiXCR, applied by TCRdb to the UMI-ligation and nested PCR reads, yields one record per CDR3 protein. The data hold over 40,000 distinct CDR3 sequences, with roughly 10% observed a single time. The chain joins TRBV20-1 to TRBJ2-5; D is unclear. This TCR derives from a human donor. The sequencing input was PBMCs spiked with cells of the T cell clone KT2. The CDR3 sequence: CSVETQYF. The CDR3 DNA is TGCAGTGTAGAGACCCAGTACTTC.